This T cell receptor (beta chain) stems from a study of OX40 agonist ivuxolimab in advanced cancers. Notes on the research overall: Ivuxolimab was a fully human IgG2 agonistic monoclonal antibody targeting the costimulatory receptor OX40 (CD134). Peripheral TCRbeta sequencing aimed to test whether ivuxolimab altered TCR sequence diversity and caused clonal T-cell expansion. The dose-escalation cohort was around 84% male with a mean age of approximately 60 years, ranging from roughly 20 to 80. Of the approximately 54 patients in dose escalation, around 20 had hepatocellular carcinoma, some 15 had melanoma, 9 had renal cell carcinoma and 9 had head and neck cancer. Patients were allowed to have had prior anti-PD-1, anti-PD-L1 or anti-CTLA-4 therapy, and 40% of the dose-escalation patients had been treated with checkpoint inhibitors. The paper covers the monotherapy dose-escalation part of the phase I ivuxolimab trial, which included N of about 51 patients. Three dose-escalation patients achieved partial responses, one with hepatocellular carcinoma and two with cutaneous melanoma. Intravenous ivuxolimab was administered to patients every 2 weeks at six dose levels: 0.01, 0.1, 0.3, 1.5, 3 and 10 mg/kg. Results the study describes overall, beyond this receptor: At doses of 0.1 to 3.0 mg/kg, clonal expansion of both CD4+ and CD8+ blood T cells was observed from baseline to week 6. Antigen specificity was not determined for the clonally expanded peripheral T cells. In the 0.1-3.0 mg/kg groups, partial responders had among the lowest normalized peripheral clonal expansion, particularly in CD8+ T cells. Low levels of normalized T-cell clonal expansion were also seen in some patients who did not respond. After ivuxolimab, more expanded clones were found on average in CD8+ T cells than in CD4+ T cells.

Patients with a history of autoimmune disease or receiving systemic immunosuppression were excluded from the trial. In every dose cohort, peripheral blood was drawn for TCR sequencing at baseline, cycle 4 day 1, and cycle 7 day 1. The samples were drawn from a first-in-human, open-label, multicenter phase I dose-escalation trial of ivuxolimab. Adults with locally advanced or metastatic melanoma, renal cell, hepatocellular, or head and neck squamous cell carcinoma were enrolled in the trial. Before TCR sequencing, CD4+ and CD8+ T cells were separately sorted from peripheral blood. The CDR3 spans 16 residues, from the cysteine through the phenylalanine. Left in the record is the CDR3 DNA by itself, 48 bases read in frame from the first base. CDR1 and CDR2, looked up from the germline V gene, are MDHEN and SYDVKM. V gives up 6 bases and J gives up 4 bases, and the segment between their germline ends measures 19 bases.

Notes on this clone: The antigen it recognizes is unknown. The record has no base qualities; no much larger clone is one base away.

For sequencing of the TCRbeta CDR3 region, genomic DNA was extracted from the sorted cells. TCRbeta CDR3 regions were sequenced using the immunoSEQ Assay. Sourced from immuneACCESS, this table was stored by TCRdb with only in-frame sequences that have V and J called. A share of the clones is absent; for the studies checked, an unresolved V gene accounts for under half, and the remainder has no known explanation. Present in this sample are 60,000 to 85,000 clones, roughly 80% of which were seen just once. The top ten hold over 1.5% of the sample. The TCR sequence derives from an adult with an advanced solid tumor such as melanoma, head and neck, liver or kidney cancer. The rearranged segments are TRBV28 and TRBJ2-1, with TRBD2 perhaps the D gene, on 5 matching bases. The sample consisted of CD4+ or CD8+ T cells sorted from blood, taken in a trial of the OX40 agonist ivuxolimab. The CDR3 protein sequence reads: CASRRKSGGEYNEQFF. The bases read TGTGCCAGCAGACGAAAGTCAGGTGGGGAGTACAATGAGCAGTTCTTC. Joined to the reference TRBV28 and TRBJ2-1 proteins, this CDR3 gives the full variable domain: DVKVTQSSRYLVKRTGEKVFLECVQDMDHENMFWYRQDPGLGLRLIYFSYDVKMKEKGDIPEGYSVSREKKERFSLILESASTNQTSMYLCASRRKSGGEYNEQFFGPGTRLTVL.